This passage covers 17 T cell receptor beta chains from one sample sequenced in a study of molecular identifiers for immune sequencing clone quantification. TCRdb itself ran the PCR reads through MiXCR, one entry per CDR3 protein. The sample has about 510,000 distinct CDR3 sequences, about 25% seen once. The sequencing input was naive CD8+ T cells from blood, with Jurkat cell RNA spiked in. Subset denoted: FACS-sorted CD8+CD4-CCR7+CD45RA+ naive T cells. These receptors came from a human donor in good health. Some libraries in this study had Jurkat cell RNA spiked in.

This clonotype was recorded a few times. CDR3 loop: CASSYSRTGGRNAFF. In nucleotides, the CDR3 is TGTGCCAGCAGTTACTCGAGGACAGGGGGCCGGAATGCTTTCTTT. V is TRBV6-6 and J is TRBJ1-1, with 11 bases aligning to TRBD1. The V gene end was trimmed by 0 bases and the J gene end by 11 bases; junction bases not matched to a gene: 8. Germline CDR1 and CDR2: MNHNY and SVGAGI (reference sequence). The CDR3 is 15 amino acids.

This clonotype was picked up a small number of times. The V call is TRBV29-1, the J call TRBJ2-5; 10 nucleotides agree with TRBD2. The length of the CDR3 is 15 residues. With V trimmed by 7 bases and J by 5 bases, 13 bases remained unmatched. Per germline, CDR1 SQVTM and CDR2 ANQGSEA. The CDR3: CSATLAGEVRETQYF. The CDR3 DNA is TGCAGCGCCACCCTAGCGGGAGAGGTCAGGGAGACCCAGTACTTC.

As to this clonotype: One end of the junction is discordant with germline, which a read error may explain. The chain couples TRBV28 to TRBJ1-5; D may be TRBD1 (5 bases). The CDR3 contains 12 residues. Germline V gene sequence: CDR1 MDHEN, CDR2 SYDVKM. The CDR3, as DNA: TGTGCCACCGGTCGGGGCAATCAGCCCCTGCATTTT. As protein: CATGRGNQPLHF.

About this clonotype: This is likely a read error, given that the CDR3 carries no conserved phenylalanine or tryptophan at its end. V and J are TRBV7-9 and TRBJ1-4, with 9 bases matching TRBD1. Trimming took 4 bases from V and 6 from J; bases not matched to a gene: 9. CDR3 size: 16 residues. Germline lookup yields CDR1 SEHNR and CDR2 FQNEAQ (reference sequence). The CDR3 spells CASSSPPRTGDEKLFL. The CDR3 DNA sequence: TGTGCCAGCAGCTCGCCGCCGCGGACAGGGGATGAAAAACTGTTTCTT.

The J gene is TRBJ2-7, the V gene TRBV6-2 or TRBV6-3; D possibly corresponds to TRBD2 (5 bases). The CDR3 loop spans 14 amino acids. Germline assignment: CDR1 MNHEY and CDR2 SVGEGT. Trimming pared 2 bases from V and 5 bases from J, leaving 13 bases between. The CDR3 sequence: CASSYAGAPNEQYF. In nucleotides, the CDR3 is TGTGCCAGCAGTTACGCGGGCGCCCCAAACGAGCAGTACTTC.

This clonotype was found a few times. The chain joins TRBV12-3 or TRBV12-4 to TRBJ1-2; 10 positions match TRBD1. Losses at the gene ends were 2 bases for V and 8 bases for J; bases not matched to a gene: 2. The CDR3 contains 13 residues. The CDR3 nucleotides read TGTGCCAGCAGTTTAACGACAGGGGGCGGCTACACCTTC. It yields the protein CASSLTTGGGYTF.

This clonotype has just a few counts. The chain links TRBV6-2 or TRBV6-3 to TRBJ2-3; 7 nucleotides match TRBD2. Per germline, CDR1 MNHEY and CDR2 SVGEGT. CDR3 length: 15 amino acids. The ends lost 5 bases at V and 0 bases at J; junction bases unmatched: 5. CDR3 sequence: CASSPHGGSTDTQYF. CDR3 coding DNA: TGTGCCAGCAGTCCCCACGGGGGGAGCACAGATACGCAGTATTTT.

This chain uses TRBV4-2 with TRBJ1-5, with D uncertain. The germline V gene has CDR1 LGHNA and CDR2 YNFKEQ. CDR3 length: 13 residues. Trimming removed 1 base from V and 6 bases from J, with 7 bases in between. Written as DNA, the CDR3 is TGTGCCAGCAGCCAAGCGCAGGCTCAGCCCCAGCATTTT. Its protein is CASSQAQAQPQHF.

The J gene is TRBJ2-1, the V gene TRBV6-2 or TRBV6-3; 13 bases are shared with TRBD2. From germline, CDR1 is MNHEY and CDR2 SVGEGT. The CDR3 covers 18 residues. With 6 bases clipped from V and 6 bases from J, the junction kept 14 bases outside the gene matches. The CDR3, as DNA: TGTGCCAGCAGCCCTAGCGGGACTAGCGGGGTCCTAGGCAATGAGCAGTTCTTC. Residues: CASSPSGTSGVLGNEQFF.

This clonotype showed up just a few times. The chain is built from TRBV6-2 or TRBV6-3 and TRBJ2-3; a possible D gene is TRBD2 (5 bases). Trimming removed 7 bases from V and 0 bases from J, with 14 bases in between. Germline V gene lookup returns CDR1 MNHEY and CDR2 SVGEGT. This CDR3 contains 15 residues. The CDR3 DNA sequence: TGTGCCAGCAAACCGGGATTTTCTAGCACAGATACGCAGTATTTT. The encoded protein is CASKPGFSSTDTQYF.

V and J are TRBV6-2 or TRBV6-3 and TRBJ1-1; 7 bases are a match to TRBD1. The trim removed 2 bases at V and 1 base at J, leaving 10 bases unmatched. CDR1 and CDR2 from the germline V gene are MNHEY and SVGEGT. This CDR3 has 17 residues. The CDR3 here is CASSYVKGADWNTEAFF. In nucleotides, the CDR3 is TGTGCCAGCAGTTACGTAAAGGGGGCCGACTGGAACACTGAAGCTTTCTTT.

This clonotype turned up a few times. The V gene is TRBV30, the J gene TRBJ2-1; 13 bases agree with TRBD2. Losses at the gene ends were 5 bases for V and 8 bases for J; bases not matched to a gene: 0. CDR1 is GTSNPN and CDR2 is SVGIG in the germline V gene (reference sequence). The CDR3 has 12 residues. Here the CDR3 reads CAWGLAGDEQFF. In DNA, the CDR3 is TGTGCCTGGGGACTAGCGGGAGATGAGCAGTTCTTC. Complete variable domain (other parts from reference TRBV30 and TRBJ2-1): SQTIHQWPATLVQPVGSPLSLECTVEGTSNPNLYWYRQAAGRGLQLLFYSVGIGQISSEVPQNLSASRPQDRQFILSSKKLLLSDSGFYLCAWGLAGDEQFFGPGTRLTVL.

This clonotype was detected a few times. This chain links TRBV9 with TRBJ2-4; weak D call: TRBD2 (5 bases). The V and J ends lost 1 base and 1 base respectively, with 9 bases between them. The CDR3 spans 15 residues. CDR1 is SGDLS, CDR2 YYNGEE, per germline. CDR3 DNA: TGTGCCAGCAGCGTACATGAGGGTGCCAAAAACATTCAGTACTTC. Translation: CASSVHEGAKNIQYF.

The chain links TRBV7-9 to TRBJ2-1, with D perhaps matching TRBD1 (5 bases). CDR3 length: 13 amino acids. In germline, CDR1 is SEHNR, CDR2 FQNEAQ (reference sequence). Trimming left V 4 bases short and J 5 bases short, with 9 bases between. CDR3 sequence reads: CASSSSRDNEQFF. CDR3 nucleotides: TGTGCCAGCAGCTCGAGCAGGGACAATGAGCAGTTCTTC.

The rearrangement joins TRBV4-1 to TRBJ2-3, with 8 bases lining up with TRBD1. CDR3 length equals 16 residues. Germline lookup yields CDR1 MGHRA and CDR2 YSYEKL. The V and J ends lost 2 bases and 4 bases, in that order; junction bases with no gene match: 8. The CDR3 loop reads CASSQRTGMVADTQYF. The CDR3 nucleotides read TGCGCCAGCAGCCAACGGACAGGGATGGTAGCAGATACGCAGTATTTT.

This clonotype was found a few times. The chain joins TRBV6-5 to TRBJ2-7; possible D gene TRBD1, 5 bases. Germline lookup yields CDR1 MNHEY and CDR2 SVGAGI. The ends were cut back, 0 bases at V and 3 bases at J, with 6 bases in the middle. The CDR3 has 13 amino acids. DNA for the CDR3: TGTGCCAGCAGTTACTCGGACAACTACGAGCAGTACTTC. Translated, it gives CASSYSDNYEQYF.

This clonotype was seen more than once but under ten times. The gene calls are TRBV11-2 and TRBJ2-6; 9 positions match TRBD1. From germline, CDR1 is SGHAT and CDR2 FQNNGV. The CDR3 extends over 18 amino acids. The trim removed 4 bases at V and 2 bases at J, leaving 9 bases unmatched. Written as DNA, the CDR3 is TGTGCCAGCAGCTCCAACCCCGGGACAGGGCCTGGGGCCAACGTCCTGACTTTC. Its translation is CASSSNPGTGPGANVLTF.